This T cell receptor (beta chain) derives from a study of cytomegalovirus exposure and HLA in healthy donors. Data came from immunoSEQ multiplex PCR; TCRdb stores just in-frame clones and leaves some out. The sample includes over 250,000 clones, around 90% of them seen just once. Remarks on this clone: No antigen is known for it.

The CDR3 totals 13 residues. Trimming stripped 3 bases from V and 5 bases from J, with 10 bases between. CDR1 and CDR2 (germline): SEHNR, FQNEAQ (reference sequence). Study-wide results and limits: Listed as cytomegalovirus-associated were 150 or so TCR beta chains.

V gene TRBV7-9 combines with J gene TRBJ2-5; D is ambiguous. This clonotype was sampled from a woman in her 30s in good health and CMV-seropositive. Source material: PBMCs. This CDR3 is CASSFPEAETQYF. The CDR3 DNA reads as TGTGCCAGCAGCTTCCCGGAAGCTGAGACCCAGTACTTC.